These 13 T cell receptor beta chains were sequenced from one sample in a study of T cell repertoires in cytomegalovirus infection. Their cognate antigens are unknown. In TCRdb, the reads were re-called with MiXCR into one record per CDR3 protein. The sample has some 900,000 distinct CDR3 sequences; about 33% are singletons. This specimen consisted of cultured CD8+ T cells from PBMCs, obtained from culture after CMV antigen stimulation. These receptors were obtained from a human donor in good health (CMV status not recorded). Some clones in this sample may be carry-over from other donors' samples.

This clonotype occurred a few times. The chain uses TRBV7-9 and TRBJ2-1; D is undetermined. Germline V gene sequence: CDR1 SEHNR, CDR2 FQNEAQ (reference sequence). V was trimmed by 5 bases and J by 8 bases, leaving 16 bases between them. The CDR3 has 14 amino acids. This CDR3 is CASSTLDSGDEQFF. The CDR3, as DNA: TGTGCCAGCAGCACCCTAGACTCCGGCGATGAGCAGTTCTTC.

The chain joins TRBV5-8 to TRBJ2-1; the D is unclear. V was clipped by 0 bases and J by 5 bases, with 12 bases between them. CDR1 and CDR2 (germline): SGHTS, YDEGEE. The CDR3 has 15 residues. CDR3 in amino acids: CASSLGRPVHNEQFF. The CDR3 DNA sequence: TGTGCCAGCAGCTTGGGCCGGCCCGTGCACAATGAGCAGTTCTTC.

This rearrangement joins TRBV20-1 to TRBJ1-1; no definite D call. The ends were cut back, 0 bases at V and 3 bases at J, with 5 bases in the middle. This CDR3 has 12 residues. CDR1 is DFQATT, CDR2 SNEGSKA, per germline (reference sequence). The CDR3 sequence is CSARDSYTEAFF. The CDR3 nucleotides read TGCAGTGCTAGAGATAGCTACACTGAAGCTTTCTTT.

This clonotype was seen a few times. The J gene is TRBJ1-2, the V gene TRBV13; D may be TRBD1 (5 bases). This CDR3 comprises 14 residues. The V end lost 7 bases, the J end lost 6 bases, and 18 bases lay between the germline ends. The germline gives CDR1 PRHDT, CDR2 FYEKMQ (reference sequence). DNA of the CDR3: TGTGCCAGCAATCTAGCAGGGAACAGAGATGGCTACACCTTC. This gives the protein CASNLAGNRDGYTF.

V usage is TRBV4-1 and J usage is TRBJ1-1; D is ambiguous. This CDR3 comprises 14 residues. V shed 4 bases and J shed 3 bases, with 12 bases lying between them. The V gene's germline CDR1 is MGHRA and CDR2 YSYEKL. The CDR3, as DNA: TGCGCCAGCAGCCTTAAAAGGAGAGACACTGAAGCTTTCTTT. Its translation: CASSLKRRDTEAFF.

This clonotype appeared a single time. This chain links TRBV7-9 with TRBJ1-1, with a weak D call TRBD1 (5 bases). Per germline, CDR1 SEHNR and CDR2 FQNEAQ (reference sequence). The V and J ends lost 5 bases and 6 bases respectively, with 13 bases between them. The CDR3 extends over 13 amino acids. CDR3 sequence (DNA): TGTGCCAGCAGCCAACCAGGGTGGCCTGAAGCTTTCTTT. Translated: CASSQPGWPEAFF. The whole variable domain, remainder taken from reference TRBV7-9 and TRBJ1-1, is DTGVSQNPRHKITKRGQNVTFRCDPISEHNRLYWYRQTLGQGPEFLTYFQNEAQLEKSRLLSDRFSAERPKGSFSTLEIQRTEQGDSAMYLCASSQPGWPEAFFGQGTRLTVV.

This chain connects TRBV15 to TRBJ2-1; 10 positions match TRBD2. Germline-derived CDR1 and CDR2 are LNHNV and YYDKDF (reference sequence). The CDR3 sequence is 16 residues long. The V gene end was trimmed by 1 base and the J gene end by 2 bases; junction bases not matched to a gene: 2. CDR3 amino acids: CATSRVSGGAYNEQFF. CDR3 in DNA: TGTGCCACCAGCAGAGTGAGCGGGGGGGCCTACAATGAGCAGTTCTTC.

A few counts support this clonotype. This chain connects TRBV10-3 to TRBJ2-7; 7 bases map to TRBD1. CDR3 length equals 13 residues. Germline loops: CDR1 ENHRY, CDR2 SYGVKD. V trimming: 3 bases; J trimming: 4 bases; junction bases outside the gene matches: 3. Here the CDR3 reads CAISEPRGYEQYV. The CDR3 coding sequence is TGTGCCATCAGTGAACCCAGGGGGTACGAGCAGTACGTC.

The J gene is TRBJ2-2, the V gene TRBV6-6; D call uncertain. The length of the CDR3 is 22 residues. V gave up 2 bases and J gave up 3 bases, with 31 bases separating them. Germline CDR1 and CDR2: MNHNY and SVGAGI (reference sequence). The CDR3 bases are TGTGCCAGCAGTTACAGTGGGTGGTCGGACGGCAAACCACCTCAGGACACCGGGGAGCTGTTTTTT. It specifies CASSYSGWSDGKPPQDTGELFF.

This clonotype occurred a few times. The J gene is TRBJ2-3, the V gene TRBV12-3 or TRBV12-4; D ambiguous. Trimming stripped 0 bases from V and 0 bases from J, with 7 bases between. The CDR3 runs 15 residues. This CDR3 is CASSLAGKSTDTQYF. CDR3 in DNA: TGTGCCAGCAGTTTAGCGGGAAAAAGCACAGATACGCAGTATTTT.

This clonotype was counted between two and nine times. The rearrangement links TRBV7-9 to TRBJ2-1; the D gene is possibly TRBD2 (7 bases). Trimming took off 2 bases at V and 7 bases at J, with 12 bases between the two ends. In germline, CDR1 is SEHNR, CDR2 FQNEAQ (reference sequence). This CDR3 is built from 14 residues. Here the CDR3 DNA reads TGTGCCAGCAGCTTAACGGGGGGCGCGAATGAGCAGTTCTTC. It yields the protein CASSLTGGANEQFF.

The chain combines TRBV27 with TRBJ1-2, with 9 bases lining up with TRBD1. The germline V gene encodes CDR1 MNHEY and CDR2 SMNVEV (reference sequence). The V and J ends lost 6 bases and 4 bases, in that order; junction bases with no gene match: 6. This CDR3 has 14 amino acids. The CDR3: CASSPQGALYGYTF. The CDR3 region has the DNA TGTGCCAGCAGCCCACAGGGGGCTCTCTATGGCTACACCTTC.

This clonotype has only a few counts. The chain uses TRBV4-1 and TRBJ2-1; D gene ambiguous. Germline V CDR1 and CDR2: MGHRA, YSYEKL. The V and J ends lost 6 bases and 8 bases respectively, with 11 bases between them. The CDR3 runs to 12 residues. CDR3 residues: CASSPSMDEQFF. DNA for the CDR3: TGCGCCAGCAGTCCCTCGATGGATGAGCAGTTCTTC.